These 18 T cell receptor beta chains were all obtained from the same sample, sequenced in a study of Ad26.COV2.S vaccination and SARS-CoV-2 variants (dated by TCRdb to the early 2020s). Libraries came from the immunoSEQ multiplex PCR assay. The immuneACCESS repertoire file appears here via TCRdb, limited to in-frame rearrangements. These files lack a portion of the clones; in checked studies, under half of the deficit traces to unresolved V genes, and the cause of the others is not known. The sample has hundreds of thousands of clones on record, about 85% of them singletons. The top ten clonotypes cover 6.4% of the sample. Sample treatment or condition, as interpreted from the label and publication: roughly 19 received Ad26.COV2.S at low or high dose, single or two shots; about five received placebo; per-sample allocation not given. For vaccine and placebo recipients, repertoires were sequenced using samples collected on day 63 after the first injection.

Sample: peripheral blood, taken in a trial of Ad26.COV2.S vaccine versus placebo. The receptor set was obtained from a person aged 18-65 years who received the Ad26.COV2.S COVID-19 vaccine or a placebo.

This chain links TRBV28 with TRBJ2-2; 13 bases are a match to TRBD2. Trimming took 5 bases from V and 4 from J; bases not matched to a gene: 10. The CDR3 is made up of 18 amino acids. Germline V gene sequence: CDR1 MDHEN, CDR2 SYDVKM. The CDR3 nucleotides read TGTGCCAGCAGTCAACGGACTAGCGGGAGAAGCCTCACCGGGGAGCTGTTTTTT. This codes for CASSQRTSGRSLTGELFF.

The CDR3 nucleotides read TGTGCCAGCACCCAACGACAGGGCAGACAGCCCCAGCATTTT. Residues: CASTQRQGRQPQHF. The rearrangement links TRBV2 to TRBJ1-5; 7 positions match TRBD1. The trim removed 7 bases at V and 7 bases at J, leaving 10 bases unmatched. The germline V gene has CDR1 SNHLY and CDR2 FYNNEI. This CDR3 comprises 14 residues.

The chain links TRBV6-5 to TRBJ1-2; 8 positions match TRBD1. The CDR3 runs to 13 residues. Germline loops: CDR1 MNHEY, CDR2 SVGAGI. Trimming cost V 6 bases and J 3 bases; bases outside gene matches: 3. The DNA for the CDR3 is TGTGCCAGCAGCCCGGACAGGGACTATGGCTACACCTTC. It yields the protein CASSPDRDYGYTF.

V and J are TRBV5-1 and TRBJ1-3; maybe TRBD1 (5 bases). Per germline, CDR1 SGHRS and CDR2 YFSETQ. V was cut by 3 bases and J by 4 bases, with 17 bases left in between. The CDR3 contains 16 residues. This CDR3 reads CASSWETDSAGNTIYF. In DNA form, the CDR3 reads TGCGCCAGCAGCTGGGAGACAGACTCTGCGGGAAACACCATATATTTT.

The chain combines TRBV29-1 with TRBJ1-2; D gene uncertain. V was trimmed by 5 bases and J by 2 bases, leaving 9 bases between them. Germline CDR1 and CDR2: SQVTM and ANQGSEA. The CDR3 spans 12 residues. CDR3 amino acids: CSVPVLNYGYTF. CDR3 coding DNA: TGCAGCGTTCCAGTCTTAAACTATGGCTACACCTTC.

The genes are TRBV19 and TRBJ1-5, with D maybe TRBD1 (5 bases). CDR3 size: 13 residues. V lost 4 bases and J 7 bases, leaving 11 bases between the germline ends. Germline-derived CDR1 and CDR2 are LNHDA and SQIVND (reference sequence). Here the CDR3 reads CASSTQEGQPQHF. CDR3 nucleotides: TGTGCCAGTAGTACCCAGGAGGGGCAGCCCCAGCATTTT.

The V call is TRBV19, the J call TRBJ2-1, with TRBD1 identical over 7 bases. V gave up 6 bases and J gave up 6 bases; unmatched junction bases: 5. The CDR3 length is 13 residues. The germline V gene has CDR1 LNHDA and CDR2 SQIVND (reference sequence). The CDR3 DNA reads as TGTGCCAGTAGGGCAGGGGGATTCAATGAGCAGTTCTTC. Translating gives CASRAGGFNEQFF.

The chain combines TRBV27 with TRBJ1-1, with a weak D call TRBD1 (5 bases). Germline V lookup: CDR1 MNHEY, CDR2 SMNVEV (reference sequence). The CDR3 sequence is 15 residues long. Trimming left V 9 bases short and J 5 bases short, with 22 bases between. The CDR3 bases are TGTGCCAGTGGGATCTGGGGGGGACGGGGGACTGAAGCTTTCTTT. Translation: CASGIWGGRGTEAFF.

This chain connects TRBV29-1 to TRBJ2-7; 8 nucleotides align to TRBD2. The CDR3 has 14 amino acids. Germline V lookup: CDR1 SQVTM, CDR2 ANQGSEA. V was pared by 2 bases and J by 2 bases, with 5 bases of the junction left unmatched. CDR3 sequence reads: CSVEQAGVTYEQYF. Here the CDR3 DNA reads TGCAGCGTTGAACAAGCGGGAGTTACCTACGAGCAGTACTTC.

The rearrangement uses TRBV19 and TRBJ1-1; unclear D gene. The CDR3 runs to 15 residues. Per the germline V gene, CDR1 is LNHDA and CDR2 is SQIVND (reference sequence). With 2 bases removed from V and 1 base from J, the gap between germline ends came to 11 bases. CDR3 DNA sequence: TGTGCCAGTAGTATATCGGGCAGTTCGAACACTGAAGCTTTCTTT. Translated: CASSISGSSNTEAFF.

The chain has TRBV7-2 and TRBJ1-5, with D unclear. Trimming removed 1 base at V and 9 bases at J, with 13 bases between. Germline V gene data show CDR1 as SGHTA and CDR2 as FQGNSA. CDR3 length equals 14 residues. The CDR3, as DNA: TGTGCCAGCAGCTTAGGGAGGACCTCCGGGCCCCAGCATTTT. Amino acids: CASSLGRTSGPQHF.

The rearrangement joins TRBV30 to TRBJ1-1; TRBD1 agrees at 7 bases. CDR3 length: 13 residues. Germline V gene data show CDR1 as GTSNPN and CDR2 as SVGIG (reference sequence). The J segment lost 4 bases and the V segment lost 1 base, leaving 3 bases of the junction unmatched. This CDR3 is CAWSEGAFTEAFF. The CDR3 DNA sequence: TGTGCCTGGAGTGAGGGGGCTTTCACTGAAGCTTTCTTT.

This rearrangement joins TRBV11-2 to TRBJ2-1; 9 nucleotides match TRBD2. The CDR3 sequence is 18 residues long. Trimming at V came to 4 bases and at J to 4 bases, leaving 14 bases not matched to a gene. Per germline, CDR1 SGHAT and CDR2 FQNNGV. The chain's CDR3 is CASSSPHIAGDLYNEQFF. For the CDR3, the DNA is TGTGCCAGCAGCTCACCCCATATAGCGGGAGACCTGTACAATGAGCAGTTCTTC.

V and J are TRBV5-1 and TRBJ1-2, with 7 nucleotides matching TRBD1. CDR1 and CDR2 from the germline V gene are SGHRS and YFSETQ. With 3 bases clipped from V and 3 bases from J, the junction kept 8 bases outside the gene matches. The CDR3 sequence is 15 residues long. The CDR3 coding sequence is TGCGCCAGCAGCTCAGACCCAGGGGGGGACTATGGCTACACCTTC. Protein: CASSSDPGGDYGYTF.

The V call is TRBV3-1 (or the pseudogene TRBV3-2), the J call TRBJ2-1, with D perhaps TRBD1 or TRBD2 (5 bases each). Per the germline V gene, CDR1 is LGHDT and CDR2 is YNNKEL (reference sequence). The CDR3 is 14 amino acids. With 3 bases removed from V and 3 bases from J, the gap between germline ends came to 9 bases. The CDR3: CASSQGVLYNEQFF. As DNA, the CDR3 is TGTGCCAGCAGCCAGGGGGTTCTCTACAATGAGCAGTTCTTC.

The table lists this clone with a few counts. Other nucleotide sequences in the sample specify the same CDR3. The chain carries TRBV27 and TRBJ1-5; D ambiguous. The CDR3 length is 13 residues. Between the trimmed V and J ends, which lost 3 bases and 0 bases, there was a span of 3 bases. In germline, CDR1 is MNHEY, CDR2 SMNVEV (reference sequence). CDR3 region: CASSFNSNQPQHF. CDR3 DNA: TGTGCCAGCAGTTTTAATAGCAATCAGCCCCAGCATTTT.

V usage is TRBV27 and J usage is TRBJ1-1; D is uncertain. Germline V gene sequence: CDR1 MNHEY, CDR2 SMNVEV (reference sequence). V was shortened by 6 bases and J by 1 base, with 12 bases between the two germline ends. This CDR3 spans 14 amino acids. In DNA form, the CDR3 reads TGTGCCAGCAGGTACGGGGTACGGAACACTGAAGCTTTCTTT. It encodes CASRYGVRNTEAFF.

The chain recombines TRBV5-4 with TRBJ2-1; 8 bases are a match to TRBD2. Trimming took 2 bases from V and 6 from J; bases not matched to a gene: 1. CDR1 is SGHNT, CDR2 YYREEE, per germline (reference sequence). There are 13 residues in the CDR3. Written as DNA, the CDR3 is TGTGCCAGCAGCTTAACTAGCGGCAATGAGCAGTTCTTC. This codes for CASSLTSGNEQFF.